This T cell receptor (beta chain) originates from a study of T cell changes during pregnancy in multiple sclerosis. Using immunoSEQ multiplex PCR, the repertoire was profiled, and TCRdb retains in-frame clones only, with some absent. In the table there are roughly 40,000 clones, around nine tenths of which are singletons. Germline lookup yields CDR1 ENHRY and CDR2 SYGVKD. The CDR3 is 14 amino acids. V was pared by 6 bases and J by 0 bases, with 11 bases between. This clonotype was obtained from a female donor with multiple sclerosis, enrolled in a pregnancy study. This sample comprised peripheral blood, obtained before pregnancy. The chain couples TRBV10-3 to TRBJ1-1; D gene unclear. CDR3 sequence reads: CAIRTLTMNTEAFF. For the CDR3, the DNA is TGTGCCATCAGGACACTCACCATGAACACTGAAGCTTTCTTT.